This note documents a single TCR beta chain sequence. Original methodology: Amplification from reference gene primers served as the basis for estimated nucleated cell counts. Data came from immunoSEQ multiplex PCR; TCRdb stores just in-frame clones and leaves some out. Clonal size and the V and J genes are those of that table, whereas D and trimming came from the DNA. The table records about 220,000 clones, approximately 83% of them present only once. The data were obtained in a study of blood T cell repertoires in COVID-19. About the study: The samples span acute and convalescent COVID-19 from the United States, Italy and Spain. PBMCs, B-cell-depleted T cells, or T cells were the source of the cDNA or gDNA that made up the material.

Individuals aged about 18 to 89 years were recruited from 24 US areas. Germline CDR1 SGHTA, CDR2 FQGNSA. The V gene lost 2 bases and the J gene lost 7 bases, with 11 bases spanning the gap. The CDR3 is 14 amino acids. The V and J genes are TRBV7-2 and TRBJ2-2, with D possibly matching TRBD2 (5 bases). The receptor was derived from a woman aged 40 to 55 with acute COVID-19. What was sequenced was PBMCs or T cells enriched from blood (not recorded which). DNA for the CDR3: TGTGCCAGCAGCTTAAGAGGGTTCGACGGGGAGCTGTTTTTT. Amino acids: CASSLRGFDGELFF.